Presented here are 21 T cell receptor beta chains from one specimen sequenced in a study of blood T cell repertoires in COVID-19. Using immunoSEQ multiplex PCR, the repertoire was profiled, and TCRdb retains in-frame clones only, with some absent. The sample consists of approximately 99,000 clones, about three quarters of them appearing once. The sample was peripheral blood. These receptors came from a woman between 35 and 50 years old with acute or convalescent COVID-19.

CDR3 sequence (DNA): TGTGCCAGCAGCTTCCAGGGGGCGCAGGGCAATGAGCAGTTCTTC. Translation gives CASSFQGAQGNEQFF. The chain is built from TRBV7-9 and TRBJ2-1, with 8 nucleotides matching TRBD1. Unmatched junction bases numbered 7, after V lost 3 bases and J lost 6 bases. The CDR3 covers 15 residues. Germline CDR1 is SEHNR and CDR2 is FQNEAQ (reference sequence). Looking up the rest from reference TRBV7-9 and TRBJ2-1 gives the full variable domain: DTGVSQNPRHKITKRGQNVTFRCDPISEHNRLYWYRQTLGQGPEFLTYFQNEAQLEKSRLLSDRFSAERPKGSFSTLEIQRTEQGDSAMYLCASSFQGAQGNEQFFGPGTRLTVL.

This clone was observed a handful of times. CDR3 DNA: TGCGCCAGCAGCCAAGAGATGACTAGCGGGGGGGCGGATACGCAGTATTTT. Amino acids: CASSQEMTSGGADTQYF. V is TRBV4-3 and J is TRBJ2-3; 14 bases are a match to TRBD2. This CDR3 region has 17 residues. Germline V gene sequence: CDR1 LGHNA, CDR2 YSLEER. Trimming removed 0 bases from V and 6 bases from J; junction bases left unmatched: 5.

The chain uses TRBV5-5 and TRBJ1-2; 7 bases line up with TRBD1. CDR1 is SGHKS, CDR2 YYEKEE, per germline (reference sequence). The CDR3 is made up of 15 amino acids. Trimming at V came to 3 bases and at J to 4 bases, leaving 9 bases not matched to a gene. In DNA form, the CDR3 reads TGTGCCAGCAGCTCCTCCGGGACAGTCACCTATGGCTACACCTTC. As protein: CASSSSGTVTYGYTF.

The rearrangement joins TRBV12-3 or TRBV12-4 to TRBJ1-2, with 7 bases aligning to TRBD1. V was pared by 6 bases and J by 8 bases, with 6 bases of the junction left unmatched. The CDR3 spans 12 residues. The CDR3 nucleotides read TGTGCCAGCAGCCTCGGACAGGCGGGCTACACCTTC. Protein: CASSLGQAGYTF.

In DNA, the CDR3 is TGTGCCAGCAGCTTAGGCCTAGAGGGCATTCAGTACTTC. Protein product: CASSLGLEGIQYF. The chain recombines TRBV11-2 with TRBJ2-4; weak D call: TRBD2 (5 bases). CDR1 and CDR2 from the germline V gene are SGHAT and FQNNGV. Trimming took off 1 base at V and 9 bases at J, with 10 bases between the two ends. The CDR3 spans 13 residues.

This sequence joins TRBV11-1 and TRBJ1-2; D gene uncertain. This CDR3 region has 14 residues. V was pared by 1 base and J by 6 bases, with 12 bases between. The V gene's germline CDR1 is SGHAT and CDR2 FQDESV (reference sequence). This CDR3 is CASSLDLSLNGYTF. The CDR3 DNA sequence: TGTGCCAGCAGCTTAGACTTATCCCTCAATGGCTACACCTTC.

This clone was seen a handful of times. CDR3 DNA: TGTGCCAGCAGCCCGGAGGGGACCAACTATGGCTACACCTTC. Translating it yields CASSPEGTNYGYTF. The chain combines TRBV7-2 with TRBJ1-2, with a tentative D call TRBD1 (5 bases). The CDR3 is 14 residues long. The germline CDR1 and CDR2 sequences are SGHTA and FQGNSA. V was clipped by 5 bases and J by 2 bases, with 12 bases between them.

The chain recombines TRBV6-1 with TRBJ1-5; perhaps TRBD1 as D (6 bases). The ends were cut back, 6 bases at V and 6 bases at J, with 21 bases in the middle. Germline V gene sequence: CDR1 MNHNS, CDR2 SASEGT. The CDR3 totals 16 residues. DNA of the CDR3: TGTGCCAGCAGGGAAATACAGGGTTCTGTGGGTCAGCCCCAGCATTTT. It codes for CASREIQGSVGQPQHF.

The sample holds a few counts of this clone. CDR3 sequence reads: CASSQQGYTQYF. The CDR3 region has the DNA TGTGCCAGCAGCCAACAGGGGTATACGCAGTATTTT. The chain is built from TRBV3-1 (or the pseudogene TRBV3-2) and TRBJ2-3; TRBD1 is a possible D gene (6 bases). The V and J ends lost 2 bases and 7 bases respectively, with 7 bases between them. The CDR3 is 12 amino acids. In germline, CDR1 is LGHDT, CDR2 YNNKEL (reference sequence).

This clone was seen a few times. This sequence joins TRBV18 and TRBJ2-7; 10 bases are a match to TRBD1. V gave up 2 bases and J gave up 3 bases; unmatched junction bases: 10. Germline CDR1 is KGHSH and CDR2 is LQKENI. This CDR3 has 17 amino acids. DNA of the CDR3: TGTGCCAGCTCACCATTTTGGGACAGGGGAATGGTCTACGAGCAGTACTTC. This gives the protein CASSPFWDRGMVYEQYF.

Note on this clone: A read error may explain this, as a much larger clone is one base away. CDR3 in amino acids: CASSLTGSDTQYF. The CDR3 DNA sequence: TGCGCCAGCAGCTTGACAGGGTCAGATACGCAGTATTTT. This rearrangement joins TRBV5-1 to TRBJ2-3, with D perhaps TRBD1 (6 bases). Germline lookup yields CDR1 SGHRS and CDR2 YFSETQ. The CDR3 runs to 13 residues. Trimming removed 1 base at V and 4 bases at J, with 7 bases between.

This chain uses TRBV10-3 with TRBJ1-2; 8 bases map to TRBD1. Germline lookup yields CDR1 ENHRY and CDR2 SYGVKD. CDR3 length: 14 amino acids. J was trimmed by 4 bases and V by 6 bases; bases with no gene match: 7. CDR3 bases: TGTGCCATCAGGGGACAGGAAGGATCCTATGGCTACACCTTC. Its translation: CAIRGQEGSYGYTF.

V and J are TRBV7-9 and TRBJ2-3; 9 bases map to TRBD1. This CDR3 has 18 residues. The V gene end was trimmed by 5 bases and the J gene end by 0 bases; junction bases not matched to a gene: 12. Germline assignment: CDR1 SEHNR and CDR2 FQNEAQ (reference sequence). The CDR3 DNA reads TGTGCCAGCAGCAGTTGGACAGGGGTTTCCTCTAGCACAGATACGCAGTATTTT. It specifies CASSSWTGVSSSTDTQYF.

The chain employs TRBV24-1 and TRBJ2-3, with D uncertain. Trimming took 8 bases from V and 3 from J, leaving 11 bases between them. Germline values: CDR1 KGHDR, CDR2 SFDVKD. CDR3 length: 13 residues. In nucleotides, the CDR3 is TGTGCCACCAACCAGTTCGGGACAGATACGCAGTATTTT. Translated, it gives CATNQFGTDTQYF.

This clone has more than one count but fewer than ten. Other DNA variants within this sample encode the same CDR3. V gene TRBV5-1 combines with J gene TRBJ2-4; D perhaps matches TRBD1 (5 bases). With 0 bases removed from V and 0 bases from J, the gap between germline ends came to 7 bases. CDR1 and CDR2 (germline): SGHRS, YFSETQ. The CDR3 has 15 residues. The CDR3 DNA reads TGCGCCAGCAGCTTGGGGGGCGAAGCCAAAAACATTCAGTACTTC. This codes for CASSLGGEAKNIQYF.

The V gene is TRBV2, the J gene TRBJ1-3; D is undetermined. CDR1 is SNHLY and CDR2 is FYNNEI in the germline V gene. Deletions cut 7 bases from V and 0 bases from J, with 10 bases between. The CDR3 is 14 residues long. The CDR3 region is CASTAASSGNTIYF. The CDR3 nucleotides are TGTGCCAGCACCGCAGCTAGCTCTGGAAACACCATATATTTT.

This chain links TRBV11-3 with TRBJ1-5; D possibly corresponds to TRBD1 (6 bases). V lost 6 bases, J lost 5 bases, and 14 bases lay in between. This CDR3 is built from 14 residues. Germline V gene data show CDR1 as SGHNT and CDR2 as YENEEA. CDR3 nucleotides: TGTGCCAGCAGTAGGGAACCAGGGGATCAGCCCCAGCATTTT. It specifies CASSREPGDQPQHF.

This clone has just one count. V is TRBV18 and J is TRBJ2-7, with a possible D match to TRBD1 (5 bases). Trimming pared 0 bases from V and 7 bases from J, leaving 13 bases between. The CDR3 runs to 14 residues. The germline V gene has CDR1 KGHSH and CDR2 LQKENI. The CDR3 DNA follows: TGTGCCAGCTCACCACCGCATGACAGAGTAGAGCAGTACTTC. Protein: CASSPPHDRVEQYF.

V and J are TRBV7-6 and TRBJ1-1; TRBD1 matches at 7 bases. The CDR3 contains 15 residues. V was pared by 6 bases and J by 0 bases, with 7 bases of the junction left unmatched. Germline V gene sequence: CDR1 SGHVS, CDR2 FNYEAQ. The CDR3 loop reads CASRPKGALNTEAFF. CDR3 nucleotides: TGTGCCAGCAGACCGAAGGGGGCTTTGAACACTGAAGCTTTCTTT.

The chain is built from TRBV6-5 and TRBJ2-1, with no clear D. The germline V gene has CDR1 MNHEY and CDR2 SVGAGI. The germline V and J ends were trimmed by 0 bases and 9 bases, with 6 bases remaining between them. The CDR3 covers 12 residues. CDR3 nucleotide sequence: TGTGCCAGCAGTTACTCGGCAAGTGAGCAGTTCTTC. Its translation is CASSYSASEQFF.

This clone was recorded at least ten times. This chain joins TRBV5-1 and TRBJ1-3, with 10 bases lining up with TRBD1. CDR3 size: 17 residues. J was trimmed by 1 base and V by 3 bases; bases with no gene match: 7. Germline V gene sequence: CDR1 SGHRS, CDR2 YFSETQ. This CDR3 reads CASSYHPGQGSGNTIYF. The CDR3 DNA is TGCGCCAGCAGCTATCATCCGGGACAGGGGTCTGGAAACACCATATATTTT.